This T cell receptor (beta chain) is drawn from a study of T cell responses to AZD1222 COVID-19 vaccine. With V trimmed by 1 base and J by 6 bases, 5 bases remained unmatched. This CDR3 is 13 amino acids long. Germline V gene data show CDR1 as GTSNPN and CDR2 as SVGIG (reference sequence). Sequencing used immunoSEQ multiplex PCR; TCRdb keeps in-frame clones, though not all of them. The sample lists roughly 99,000 clones; 75% to 90% were seen once. This TCR was sampled from an adult in good health. The chain links TRBV30 to TRBJ1-2; TRBD1 agrees at 7 bases. The input for sequencing was peripheral blood, taken on day 0 of AZD1222 vaccination. CDR3 protein: CAWSGQGLNGYTF. CDR3 nucleotides: TGTGCCTGGAGTGGACAGGGACTCAATGGCTACACCTTC. Combining the CDR3 with reference TRBV30 and TRBJ1-2 gives the whole variable domain SQTIHQWPATLVQPVGSPLSLECTVEGTSNPNLYWYRQAAGRGLQLLFYSVGIGQISSEVPQNLSASRPQDRQFILSSKKLLLSDSGFYLCAWSGQGLNGYTFGSGTRLTVV.